This TCR beta chain derives from a study of cytomegalovirus exposure and HLA in healthy donors. Study-wide points: More clonal expansion characterized HLA-associated TCR beta chains than equally common others in a later analysis.

As to this clone: Its specificity is not known.

The V gene end was trimmed by 3 bases and the J gene end by 1 base; junction bases not matched to a gene: 4. This CDR3 comprises 16 residues. Germline V gene lookup returns CDR1 LGHNA and CDR2 YNFKEQ. Primers included in the PCR were 60 Vbeta and 13 Jbeta primers. Measured with immunoSEQ multiplex PCR; TCRdb has only the in-frame clones, and not every one. The sample holds around 70,000 clones, 86% seen once. The sequenced sample was PBMCs. The genes are TRBV4-2 and TRBJ2-3, with 10 bases fitting TRBD2. This sequence originates from a woman aged 25 to 39 in good health and CMV-seronegative. CDR3 loop: CASSHTAGGRTDTQYF. In nucleotides, the CDR3 is TGTGCCAGCAGCCACACAGCGGGAGGGCGCACAGATACGCAGTATTTT.